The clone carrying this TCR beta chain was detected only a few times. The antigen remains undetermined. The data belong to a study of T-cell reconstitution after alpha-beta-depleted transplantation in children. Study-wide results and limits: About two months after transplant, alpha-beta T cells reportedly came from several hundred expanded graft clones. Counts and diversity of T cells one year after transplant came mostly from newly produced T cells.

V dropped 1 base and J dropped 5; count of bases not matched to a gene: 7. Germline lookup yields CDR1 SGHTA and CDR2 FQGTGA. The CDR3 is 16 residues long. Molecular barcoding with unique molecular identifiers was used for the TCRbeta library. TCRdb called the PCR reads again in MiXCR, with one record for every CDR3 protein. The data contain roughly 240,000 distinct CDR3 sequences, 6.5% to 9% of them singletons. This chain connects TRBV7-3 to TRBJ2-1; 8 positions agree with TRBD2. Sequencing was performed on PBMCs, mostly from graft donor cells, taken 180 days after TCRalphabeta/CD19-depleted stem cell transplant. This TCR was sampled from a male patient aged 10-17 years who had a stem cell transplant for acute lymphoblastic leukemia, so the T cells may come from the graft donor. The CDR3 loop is CASSLIGGGENNEQFF. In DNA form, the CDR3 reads TGTGCCAGCAGCTTAATCGGGGGGGGGGAAAACAATGAGCAGTTCTTC.